The 27 T cell receptor beta chains presented below share a single source sample, sequenced in a study of CD8 T cells in ankylosing spondylitis. No cognate antigen is known for these TCRs. One entry per CDR3 protein results from TCRdb running MiXCR on the 5' RACE reads. The sample has about 800,000 distinct CDR3 sequences, approximately 12% seen once. Study-level results: About 8 highly homologous variants made up a TCR beta motif that seemed to typify ankylosing spondylitis blood.

Sequences were obtained from blood, either unsorted or a sorted T cell fraction (not recorded which). The receptors were sampled from a male donor with ankylosing spondylitis.

This clonotype turned up a few times. V gene TRBV15 combines with J gene TRBJ2-7; no clear D. This CDR3 comprises 16 residues. Per germline, CDR1 LNHNV and CDR2 YYDKDF (reference sequence). The germline V and J ends were trimmed by 1 base and 1 base, with 14 bases remaining between them. CDR3 DNA sequence: TGTGCCACCAGCAGAGCTCTCGGTCTGATATCCTACGAGCAGTACTTC. Translated, it gives CATSRALGLISYEQYF.

The chain joins TRBV29-1 to TRBJ2-4; D unclear. This CDR3 has 13 residues. The germline V and J ends were trimmed by 3 bases and 6 bases, with 12 bases remaining between them. In germline, CDR1 is SQVTM, CDR2 ANQGSEA. The CDR3 reads CSVESQWGNIQYF. DNA of the CDR3: TGCAGCGTTGAGTCACAGTGGGGAAACATTCAGTACTTC.

This clonotype has just one count. Here the CDR3 reads CASSYRRGVGITDTQYF. The CDR3 DNA reads TGTGCCAGCAGTTACCGCAGGGGGGTCGGTATCACAGATACGCAGTATTTT. The chain links TRBV6-5 to TRBJ2-3; D perhaps matches TRBD1 (7 bases). This CDR3 has 17 amino acids. From germline, CDR1 is MNHEY and CDR2 SVGAGI. V dropped 2 bases and J dropped 2 bases, with 17 bases sitting between them.

V and J are TRBV6-1 and TRBJ2-5; D assignment may be TRBD1 or TRBD2 (6 bases each). Germline V gene sequence: CDR1 MNHNS, CDR2 SASEGT. V dropped 4 bases and J dropped 5 bases, with 17 bases sitting between them. CDR3 length equals 15 residues. The CDR3 loop reads CASSGRLGGAETQYF. The DNA for the CDR3 is TGTGCCAGCAGTGGTCGTTTGGGGGGCGCGGAGACCCAGTACTTC.

This clonotype was recorded a few times. The V call is TRBV2, the J call TRBJ1-5, with D uncertain. V was clipped by 5 bases and J by 0 bases, with 11 bases between them. The CDR3 totals 15 residues. CDR1 is SNHLY, CDR2 FYNNEI, per germline. The DNA of the CDR3 is TGTGCCAGCAGTTCCCGCGTTAATAGCAATCAGCCCCAGCATTTT. This encodes CASSSRVNSNQPQHF.

The V call is TRBV18, the J call TRBJ2-3; the D gene is possibly TRBD2 (6 bases). V was trimmed by 3 bases and J by 2 bases, leaving 9 bases between them. CDR1 and CDR2 (germline): KGHSH, LQKENI. The CDR3 extends over 14 amino acids. CDR3 residues: CASSPLRDTDTQYF. CDR3 sequence (DNA): TGTGCCAGCTCACCTCTGCGGGACACAGATACGCAGTATTTT.

This clonotype was counted many times. The chain combines TRBV12-3 or TRBV12-4 with TRBJ1-2, with a tentative D call TRBD1 (6 bases). This CDR3 has 12 amino acids. Trimming shortened V by 6 bases and J by 8 bases, and 13 bases separated the two germline ends. CDR3 in amino acids: CASRLRGRGYTF. CDR3 bases: TGTGCCAGCAGACTCAGGGGTAGGGGCTACACCTTC.

This clonotype came up a few times. The chain links TRBV20-1 to TRBJ2-5, with TRBD2 identical over 9 bases. With V trimmed by 4 bases and J by 5 bases, 14 bases remained unmatched. This CDR3 is built from 16 residues. Germline CDR1 is DFQATT and CDR2 is SNEGSKA (reference sequence). In nucleotides, the CDR3 is TGCAGTGCTAAGACCCCTGGCGGGGGGGCCCCGGAGACCCAGTACTTC. The encoded protein is CSAKTPGGGAPETQYF.

The chain has TRBV7-6 and TRBJ1-1; perhaps TRBD1 as D (5 bases). V gave up 1 base and J gave up 3 bases, with 15 bases separating them. The germline V gene has CDR1 SGHVS and CDR2 FNYEAQ. The length of the CDR3 is 16 residues. The CDR3 loop is CASSLEAGRRDTEAFF. The CDR3 DNA reads TGTGCCAGCAGCTTAGAAGCAGGGAGGAGGGACACTGAAGCTTTCTTT.

There are a few counts of this clonotype. The chain is built from TRBV29-1 and TRBJ1-1, with 11 bases fitting TRBD1. The length of the CDR3 is 14 residues. Germline trimming cut 4 bases from V and 6 bases from J; bases unmatched to any gene: 7. CDR1 and CDR2 from the germline V gene are SQVTM and ANQGSEA. The CDR3 sequence is CSVVIGTGGAEAFF. The DNA for the CDR3 is TGCAGCGTTGTAATAGGGACAGGGGGAGCTGAAGCTTTCTTT.

This clonotype has just a few counts. This chain connects TRBV6-2 or TRBV6-3 to TRBJ2-4; D is unresolved. This CDR3 is 13 amino acids long. Trimming took 1 base from V and 2 from J, leaving 3 bases between them. Germline V CDR1 and CDR2: MNHEY, SVGEGT. The CDR3 is CASSYLTKNIQYF. The CDR3 nucleotides read TGTGCCAGCAGTTACTTGACCAAAAACATTCAGTACTTC.

The rearrangement links TRBV7-3 to TRBJ2-1; either TRBD1 or TRBD2 may supply D (5 bases each). This CDR3 comprises 15 residues. Trimming cost V 5 bases and J 9 bases, with 20 bases left between them. CDR1 is SGHTA, CDR2 FQGTGA, per germline. The chain's CDR3 is CASSPGMGRALEQFF. CDR3 DNA: TGTGCCAGCAGCCCCGGGATGGGCAGGGCCCTTGAGCAGTTCTTC.

The rearrangement joins TRBV10-3 to TRBJ2-1; no clear D. CDR1 and CDR2 from the germline V gene are ENHRY and SYGVKD. The V end lost 0 bases, the J end lost 4 bases, and 7 bases lay between the germline ends. The CDR3 consists of 14 residues. The CDR3 nucleotides are TGTGCCATCAGTGAGTCGAGAAGATACAATGAGCAGTTCTTC. Translating it yields CAISESRRYNEQFF.

The chain combines TRBV20-1 with TRBJ2-2, with D maybe TRBD2 (5 bases). Trimming shortened V by 0 bases and J by 4 bases, and 12 bases separated the two germline ends. The CDR3 length is 15 residues. Germline CDR1 DFQATT, CDR2 SNEGSKA (reference sequence). The CDR3: CSARDGQRSTGELFF. CDR3 DNA sequence: TGCAGTGCTAGAGATGGGCAGCGGAGCACCGGGGAGCTGTTTTTT.

This clonotype was seen at least ten times. The V and J genes are TRBV27 and TRBJ2-4, with D perhaps being TRBD1 or TRBD2 (5 bases each). The CDR3 spans 15 residues. V gave up 5 bases and J gave up 6 bases, with 17 bases separating them. Germline V CDR1 and CDR2: MNHEY, SMNVEV (reference sequence). The CDR3 nucleotides are TGTGCCAGCAGTCTTCGGTCGGGACGGCCAAACATTCAGTACTTC. Translation gives CASSLRSGRPNIQYF.

The chain uses TRBV27 and TRBJ1-1; 11 bases line up with TRBD1. The CDR3 totals 15 residues. V was clipped by 5 bases and J by 7 bases; unmatched bases: 9. Germline assignment: CDR1 MNHEY and CDR2 SMNVEV (reference sequence). CDR3 DNA sequence: TGTGCCAGCAGTCGACGGACAGGGGGCGAAGGTGAAGCTTTCTTT. It translates to CASSRRTGGEGEAFF.

This clonotype was observed many times. V is TRBV7-9 and J is TRBJ1-6, with 9 positions matching TRBD1. Germline-derived CDR1 and CDR2 are SEHNR and FQNEAQ (reference sequence). The CDR3 totals 17 residues. J gave up 4 bases and V 5 bases, and 9 bases lay outside the gene matches. The CDR3 loop is CASSTPGQGIYNSPLHF. CDR3 in DNA: TGTGCCAGCAGCACTCCGGGACAGGGAATATATAATTCACCCCTCCACTTT.

This chain connects TRBV20-1 to TRBJ2-7; D may be TRBD1 (6 bases). Trimming cost V 6 bases and J 7 bases, with 19 bases left between them. The length of the CDR3 is 13 residues. The V gene's germline CDR1 is DFQATT and CDR2 SNEGSKA (reference sequence). This CDR3 reads CSALRLQDSEQYF. CDR3 coding DNA: TGCAGTGCCCTTCGCCTCCAGGACAGTGAGCAGTACTTC.

A few counts support this clonotype. The chain uses TRBV11-3 and TRBJ2-2; 7 nucleotides line up with TRBD1. CDR3 length: 14 amino acids. Germline CDR1 reads SGHNT; CDR2 reads YENEEA. J was trimmed by 6 bases and V by 2 bases; bases with no gene match: 3. CDR3 sequence: CASSLRTGAGELFF. The CDR3 DNA follows: TGTGCCAGCAGCTTAAGAACAGGGGCCGGGGAGCTGTTTTTT.

The chain has TRBV7-2 and TRBJ2-3; D is ambiguous. The CDR3 has 14 residues. V lost 1 base and J lost 1, with 6 bases in between. Germline CDR1 is SGHTA and CDR2 is FQGNSA. The CDR3 sequence is CASSLGRRTDTQYF. The CDR3 bases are TGTGCCAGCAGCTTAGGCAGACGCACAGATACGCAGTATTTT.

This clonotype was found a few times. J is TRBJ1-3 and V is TRBV3-1, with no clear D. Germline CDR1 reads LGHDT; CDR2 reads YNNKEL (reference sequence). CDR3 length: 15 amino acids. Trimming took 8 bases from V and 2 from J, leaving 16 bases between them. CDR3 residues: CASRYGKAAGNTIYF. The CDR3 DNA reads TGTGCCAGCCGCTATGGGAAGGCCGCTGGAAACACCATATATTTT.

This clonotype was found many times. The rearrangement uses TRBV7-2 and TRBJ1-2; D is uncertain. In germline, CDR1 is SGHTA, CDR2 FQGNSA. The germline V and J ends were trimmed by 4 bases and 3 bases, with 9 bases remaining between them. The CDR3 is made up of 13 amino acids. CDR3 in amino acids: CASSSAGDYGYTF. Written as DNA, the CDR3 is TGTGCCAGCAGCTCCGCGGGAGACTATGGCTACACCTTC.

A few counts support this clonotype. The chain employs TRBV9 and TRBJ2-3; TRBD1 is a possible D gene (5 bases). CDR1 and CDR2 from the germline V gene are SGDLS and YYNGEE. The V gene lost 3 bases and the J gene lost 3 bases, with 5 bases spanning the gap. This CDR3 has 12 residues. The DNA of the CDR3 is TGTGCCAGCAGCGGGACAACAGATACGCAGTATTTT. It is translated as CASSGTTDTQYF. The entire variable domain, with the rest obtained from reference TRBV9 and TRBJ2-3, is as follows: DSGVTQTPKHLITATGQRVTLRCSPRSGDLSVYWYQQSLDQGLQFLIQYYNGEERAKGNILERFSAQQFPDLHSELNLSSLELGDSALYFCASSGTTDTQYFGPGTRLTVL.

This chain joins TRBV6-5 and TRBJ1-2; the match to TRBD1 covers 8 bases. V gave up 0 bases and J gave up 8 bases; unmatched junction bases: 5. The CDR3 has 14 residues. The germline gives CDR1 MNHEY, CDR2 SVGAGI. The DNA for the CDR3 is TGTGCCAGCAGTTACTCCGGACAGGGTGGAGGCTACACCTTC. This sequence encodes CASSYSGQGGGYTF.

This sequence joins TRBV7-2 and TRBJ2-1; D unresolved. Germline V lookup: CDR1 SGHTA, CDR2 FQGNSA. V was clipped by 1 base and J by 4 bases, with 11 bases between them. This CDR3 has 15 residues. The CDR3 here is CASSLVLNPYNEQFF. CDR3 sequence (DNA): TGTGCCAGCAGCTTAGTACTCAACCCTTACAATGAGCAGTTCTTC.

This clonotype has a count of ten or more. The chain is built from TRBV6-1 and TRBJ1-2, with D tentatively TRBD1 (5 bases). There are 13 residues in the CDR3. The germline gives CDR1 MNHNS, CDR2 SASEGT. The V and J ends lost 5 bases and 8 bases respectively, with 15 bases between them. The CDR3 protein is CASSQGPRKGYTF. The CDR3 nucleotides read TGTGCCAGCAGTCAGGGACCGCGCAAGGGCTACACCTTC.

This chain joins TRBV7-6 and TRBJ2-1; possible D gene TRBD2, 5 bases. V was shortened by 1 base and J by 3 bases, with 13 bases between the two germline ends. This CDR3 comprises 16 residues. The germline gives CDR1 SGHVS, CDR2 FNYEAQ. The CDR3: CASSLGGVGVYNEQFF. The CDR3 region has the DNA TGTGCCAGCAGCTTAGGGGGAGTCGGGGTCTACAATGAGCAGTTCTTC.